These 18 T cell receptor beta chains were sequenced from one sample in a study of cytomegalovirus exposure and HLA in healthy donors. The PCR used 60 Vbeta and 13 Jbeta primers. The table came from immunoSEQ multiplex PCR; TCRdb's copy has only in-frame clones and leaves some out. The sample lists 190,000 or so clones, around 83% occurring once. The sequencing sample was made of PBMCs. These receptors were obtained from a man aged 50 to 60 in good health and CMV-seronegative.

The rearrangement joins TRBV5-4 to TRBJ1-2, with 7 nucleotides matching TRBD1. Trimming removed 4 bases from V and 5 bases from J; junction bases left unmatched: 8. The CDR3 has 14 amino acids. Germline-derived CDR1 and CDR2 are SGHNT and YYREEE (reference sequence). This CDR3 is CASSLQGGHYGYTF. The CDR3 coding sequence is TGTGCCAGCAGCCTGCAGGGGGGTCATTATGGCTACACCTTC.

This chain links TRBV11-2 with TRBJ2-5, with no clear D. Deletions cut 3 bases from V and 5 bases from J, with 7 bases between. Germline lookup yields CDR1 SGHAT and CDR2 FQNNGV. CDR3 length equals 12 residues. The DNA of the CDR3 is TGTGCCAGCAGCTTGGAGATCGAGACCCAGTACTTC. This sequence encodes CASSLEIETQYF.

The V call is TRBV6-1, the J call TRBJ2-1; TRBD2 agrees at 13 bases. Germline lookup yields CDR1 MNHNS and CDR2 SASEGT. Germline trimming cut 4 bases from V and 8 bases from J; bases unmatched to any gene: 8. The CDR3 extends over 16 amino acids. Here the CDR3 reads CASSVELAGGPDEQFF. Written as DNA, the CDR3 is TGTGCCAGCAGTGTTGAACTAGCGGGAGGGCCCGATGAGCAGTTCTTC.

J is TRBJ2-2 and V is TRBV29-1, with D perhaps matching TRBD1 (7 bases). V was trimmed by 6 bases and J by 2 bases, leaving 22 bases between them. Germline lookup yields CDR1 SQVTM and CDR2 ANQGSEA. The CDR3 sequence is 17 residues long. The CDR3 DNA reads TGCAGCGTCCGCGGGACAGCGGGTTCCAAAAACACCGGGGAGCTGTTTTTT. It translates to CSVRGTAGSKNTGELFF.

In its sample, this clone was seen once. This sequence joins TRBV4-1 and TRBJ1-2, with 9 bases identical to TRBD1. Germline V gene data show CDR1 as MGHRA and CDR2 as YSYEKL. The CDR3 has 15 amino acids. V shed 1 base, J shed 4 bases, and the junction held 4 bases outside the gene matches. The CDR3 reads CASSQGTGAGYGYTF. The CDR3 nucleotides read TGCGCCAGCAGCCAAGGGACAGGGGCTGGCTATGGCTACACCTTC.

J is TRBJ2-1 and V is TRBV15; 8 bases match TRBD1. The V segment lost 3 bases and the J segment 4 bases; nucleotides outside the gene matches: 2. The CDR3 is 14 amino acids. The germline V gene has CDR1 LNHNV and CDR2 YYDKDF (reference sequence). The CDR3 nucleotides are TGTGCCACCAGCAGGGGACAGGCTTACAATGAGCAGTTCTTC. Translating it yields CATSRGQAYNEQFF.

CDR3 coding DNA: TGTGCCAGCAGCTTAAGACAGGGGGCTTCAACTAATGAAAAACTGTTTTTT. It is translated as CASSLRQGASTNEKLFF. The chain links TRBV7-2 to TRBJ1-4; 10 nucleotides align to TRBD1. Germline assignment: CDR1 SGHTA and CDR2 FQGNSA. Trimming cost V 2 bases and J 0 bases; bases outside gene matches: 3. The CDR3 runs 17 residues. Full variable domain (remainder filled in from reference TRBV7-2 and TRBJ1-4): GAGVSQSPSNKVTEKGKDVELRCDPISGHTALYWYRQSLGQGLEFLIYFQGNSAPDKSGLPSDRFSAERTGGSVSTLTIQRTQQEDSAVYLCASSLRQGASTNEKLFFGSGTQLSVL.

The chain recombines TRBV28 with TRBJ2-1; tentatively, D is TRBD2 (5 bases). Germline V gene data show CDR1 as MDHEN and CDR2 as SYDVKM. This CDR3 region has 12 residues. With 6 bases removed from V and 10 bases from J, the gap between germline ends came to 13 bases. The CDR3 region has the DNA TGTGCCAGCAGCCCCGGGGTTAAGGAGCAGTTCTTC. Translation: CASSPGVKEQFF.

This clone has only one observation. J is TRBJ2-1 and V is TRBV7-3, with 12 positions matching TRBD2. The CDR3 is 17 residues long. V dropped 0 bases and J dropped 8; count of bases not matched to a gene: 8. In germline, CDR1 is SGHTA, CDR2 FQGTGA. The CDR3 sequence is CASSLTPTSGRPHEQFF. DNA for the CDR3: TGTGCCAGCAGCTTAACCCCTACTAGCGGGAGGCCGCATGAGCAGTTCTTC.

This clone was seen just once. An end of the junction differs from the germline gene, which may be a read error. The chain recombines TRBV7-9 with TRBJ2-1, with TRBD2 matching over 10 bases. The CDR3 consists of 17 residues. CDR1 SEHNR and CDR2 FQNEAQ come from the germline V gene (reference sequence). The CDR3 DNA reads TGTTCCAGCAGCTCCCCGACTGGAAGCGGGGGGGCAAGTGCGCAGTTCTTC. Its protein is CSSSSPTGSGGASAQFF.

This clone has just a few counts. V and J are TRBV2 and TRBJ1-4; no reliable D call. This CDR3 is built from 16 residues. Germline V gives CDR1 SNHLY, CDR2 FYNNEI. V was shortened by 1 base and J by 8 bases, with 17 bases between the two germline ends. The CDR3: CASSEERRAQGEKLFF. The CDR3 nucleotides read TGTGCCAGCAGTGAAGAAAGGAGGGCCCAAGGAGAAAAACTGTTTTTT.

This CDR3 is CASSPSFGQSLEQYF. As DNA, the CDR3 is TGTGCCAGTAGTCCTTCCTTTGGACAGTCCCTCGAGCAGTACTTC. This chain joins TRBV19 and TRBJ2-7; D possibly corresponds to TRBD1 (6 bases). Germline V gene data show CDR1 as LNHDA and CDR2 as SQIVND (reference sequence). CDR3 length: 15 amino acids. V gave up 5 bases and J gave up 6 bases, with 20 bases separating them.

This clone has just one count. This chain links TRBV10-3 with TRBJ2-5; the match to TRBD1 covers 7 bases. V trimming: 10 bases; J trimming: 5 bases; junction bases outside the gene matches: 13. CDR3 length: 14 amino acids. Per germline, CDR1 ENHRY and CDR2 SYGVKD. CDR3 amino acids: CATVGGRGKETQYF. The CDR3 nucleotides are TGTGCCACGGTAGGGGGCAGGGGGAAGGAGACCCAGTACTTC.

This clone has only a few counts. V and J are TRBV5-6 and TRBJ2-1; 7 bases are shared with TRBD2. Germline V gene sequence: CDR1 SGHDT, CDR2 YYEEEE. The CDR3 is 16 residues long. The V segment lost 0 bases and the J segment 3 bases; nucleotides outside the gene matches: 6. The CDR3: CASSLVGGSLYNEQFF. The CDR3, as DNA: TGTGCCAGCAGCTTGGTGGGCGGGAGTCTCTACAATGAGCAGTTCTTC.

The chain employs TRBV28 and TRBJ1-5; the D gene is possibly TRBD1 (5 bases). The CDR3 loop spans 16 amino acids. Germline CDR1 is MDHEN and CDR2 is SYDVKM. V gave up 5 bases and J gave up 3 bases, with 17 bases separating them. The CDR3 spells CASSGGGSRSNQPQHF. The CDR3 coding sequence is TGTGCCAGCAGTGGGGGGGGGAGTAGATCCAATCAGCCCCAGCATTTT.

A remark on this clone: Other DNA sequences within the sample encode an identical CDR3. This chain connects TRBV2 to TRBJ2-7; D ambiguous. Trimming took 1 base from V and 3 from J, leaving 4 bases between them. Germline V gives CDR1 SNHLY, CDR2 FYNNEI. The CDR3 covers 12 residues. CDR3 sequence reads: CASSEGRYEQYF. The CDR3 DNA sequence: TGTGCCAGCAGTGAAGGTCGCTACGAGCAGTACTTC.

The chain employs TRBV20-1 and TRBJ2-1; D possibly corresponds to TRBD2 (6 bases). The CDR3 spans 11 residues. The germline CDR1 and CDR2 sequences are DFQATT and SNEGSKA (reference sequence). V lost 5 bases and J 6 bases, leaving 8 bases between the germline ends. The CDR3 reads CSAGGINEQFF. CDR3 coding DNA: TGCAGTGCTGGGGGGATCAATGAGCAGTTCTTC.

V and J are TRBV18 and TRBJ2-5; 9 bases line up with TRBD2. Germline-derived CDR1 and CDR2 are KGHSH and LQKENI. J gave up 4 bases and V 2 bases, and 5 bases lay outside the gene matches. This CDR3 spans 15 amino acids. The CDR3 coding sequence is TGTGCCAGCTCACCAATGGCGGGAGGGACAGAGACCCAGTACTTC. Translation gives CASSPMAGGTETQYF.